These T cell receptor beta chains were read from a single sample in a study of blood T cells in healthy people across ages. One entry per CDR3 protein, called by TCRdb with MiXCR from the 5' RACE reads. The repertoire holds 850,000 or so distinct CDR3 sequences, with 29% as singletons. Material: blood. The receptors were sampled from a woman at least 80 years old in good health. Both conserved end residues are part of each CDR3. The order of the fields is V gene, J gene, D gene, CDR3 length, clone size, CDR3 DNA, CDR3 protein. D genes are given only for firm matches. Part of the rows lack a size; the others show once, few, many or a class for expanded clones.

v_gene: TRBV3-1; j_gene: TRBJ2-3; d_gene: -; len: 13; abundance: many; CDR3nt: TGTGCCAGCAGGCACCGGGGACGGGATACGCAGTATTTT; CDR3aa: CASRHRGRDTQYF
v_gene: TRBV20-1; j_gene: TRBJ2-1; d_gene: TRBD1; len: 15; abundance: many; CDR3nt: TGCAGTGCTAGGCAGCCGGGACAGGGCTACAATGAGCAGTTCTTC; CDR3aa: CSARQPGQGYNEQFF
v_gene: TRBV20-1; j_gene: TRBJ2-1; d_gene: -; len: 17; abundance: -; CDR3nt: TGCAGTGCTAGGGGCTTTAATAGGGGGTCCGTCGTCGATGAGCAGTTCTTC; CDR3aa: CSARGFNRGSVVDEQFF
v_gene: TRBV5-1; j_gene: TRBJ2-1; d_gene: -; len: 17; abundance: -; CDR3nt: TGCGCCAGCAGCTTGGCCAAGCTGACAAGCTCCTACAATGAGCAGTTCTTC; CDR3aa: CASSLAKLTSSYNEQFF
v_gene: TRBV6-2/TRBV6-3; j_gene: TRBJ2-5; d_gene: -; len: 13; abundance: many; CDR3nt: TGTGCCAGCACCCCATCGGTGGAAGAGACCCAGTACTTC; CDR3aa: CASTPSVEETQYF
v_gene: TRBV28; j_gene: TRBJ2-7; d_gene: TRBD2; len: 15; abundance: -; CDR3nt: TGTGCCAGCAATGCTCAACTAGCGGGAGCCTACGAGCAGTACTTC; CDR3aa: CASNAQLAGAYEQYF
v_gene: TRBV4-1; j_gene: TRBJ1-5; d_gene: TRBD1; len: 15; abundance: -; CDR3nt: TGCGCCAGCAGCCCCCAGGGACAGGGAAGTCAGCCCCAGCATTTT; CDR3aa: CASSPQGQGSQPQHF
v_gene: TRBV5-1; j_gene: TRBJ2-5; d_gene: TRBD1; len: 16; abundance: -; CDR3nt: TGCGCCAGCAGCTTGAAGCCGGGACAGGGGCATGAGACCCAGTACTTC; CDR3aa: CASSLKPGQGHETQYF
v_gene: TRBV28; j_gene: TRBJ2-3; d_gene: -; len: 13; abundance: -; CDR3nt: TGTGCCAGCAGTCCTTGGTCAACTGCTACGCAGTATTTT; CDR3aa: CASSPWSTATQYF
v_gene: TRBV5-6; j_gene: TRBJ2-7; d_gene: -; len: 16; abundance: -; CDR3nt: TGTGCCAGCACTTCCCGGTCATTAAACTCCTACAATGAGCAGTACTTC; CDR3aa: CASTSRSLNSYNEQYF
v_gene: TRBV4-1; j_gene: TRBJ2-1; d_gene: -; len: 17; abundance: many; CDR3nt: TGCGCCAGCAGCCAAGAGGGGAACAGGGCGAGCTACAATGAGCAGTTCTTC; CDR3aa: CASSQEGNRASYNEQFF
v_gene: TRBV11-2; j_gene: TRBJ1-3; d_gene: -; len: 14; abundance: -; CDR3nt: TGTGCCAGCAGCTTGGTCCAACTAGGAAACACCATATATTTT; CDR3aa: CASSLVQLGNTIYF
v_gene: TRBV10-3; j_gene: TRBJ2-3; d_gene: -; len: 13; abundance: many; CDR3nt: TGTGCCATCAGTGAGTCTTCCACAGGGTCGGCGTATTTT; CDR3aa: CAISESSTGSAYF
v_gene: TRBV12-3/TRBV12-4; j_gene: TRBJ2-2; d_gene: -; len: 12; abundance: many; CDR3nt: TGTGCCAGCAGTTTAGCGATCGGGGAGCTGTTTTTT; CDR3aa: CASSLAIGELFF
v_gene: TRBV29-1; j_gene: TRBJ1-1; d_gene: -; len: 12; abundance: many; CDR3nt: TGCAGCGGGACAAATGTGAACACTGAAGCTTTCTTT; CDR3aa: CSGTNVNTEAFF
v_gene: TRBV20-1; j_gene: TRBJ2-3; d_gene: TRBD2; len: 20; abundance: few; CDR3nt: TGCAGTGCTAGGGGACCCAGCGGGGTAGCGGGGGTGACTAGCACAGATACGCAGTATTTT; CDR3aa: CSARGPSGVAGVTSTDTQYF
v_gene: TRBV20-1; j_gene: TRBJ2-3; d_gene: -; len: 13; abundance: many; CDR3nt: TGCAGTGCGCCCCTTACTAGCACAGATACGCAGTATTTT; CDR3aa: CSAPLTSTDTQYF
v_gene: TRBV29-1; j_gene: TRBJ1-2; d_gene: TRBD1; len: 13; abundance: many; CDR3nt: TGCAGCGTTGTAGACAGGGGAGTCCATGGCTACACCTTC; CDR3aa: CSVVDRGVHGYTF
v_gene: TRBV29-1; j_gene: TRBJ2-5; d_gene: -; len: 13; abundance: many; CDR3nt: TGCAGCGTTGAATCTGGGCAGGGGAGGGACCAGTACTTC; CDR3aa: CSVESGQGRDQYF
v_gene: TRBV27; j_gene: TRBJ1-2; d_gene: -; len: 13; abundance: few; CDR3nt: TGTGCCAGCAGGCTTACCCAACTGCAAGGCTACACCTTC; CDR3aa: CASRLTQLQGYTF
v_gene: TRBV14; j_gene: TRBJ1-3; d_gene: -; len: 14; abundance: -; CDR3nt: TGTGCCAGCAGCCAAGGCTTCACTGGAAACACCATATATTTT; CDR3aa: CASSQGFTGNTIYF
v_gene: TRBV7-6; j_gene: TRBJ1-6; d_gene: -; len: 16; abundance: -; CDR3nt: TGTGCCAGCAGCTTAGAGTCCCACGGACATAATTCACCCCTCCACTTT; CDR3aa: CASSLESHGHNSPLHF
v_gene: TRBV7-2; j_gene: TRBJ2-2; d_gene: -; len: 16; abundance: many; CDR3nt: TGTGCCAGCAGCTTAGTGGAACTAACGAACACCGGGGAGCTGTTTTTT; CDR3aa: CASSLVELTNTGELFF
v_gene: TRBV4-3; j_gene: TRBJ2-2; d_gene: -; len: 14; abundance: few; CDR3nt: TGCGCCAGCAGCCAAGAATCCCGGGCCGGGGAGCTGTTTTTT; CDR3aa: CASSQESRAGELFF
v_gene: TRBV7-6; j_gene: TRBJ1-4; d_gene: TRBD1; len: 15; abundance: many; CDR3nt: TGTGCCAGCAGCCCGCAACAGGGGGTTTTCGGAAAACTGTTTTTT; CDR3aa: CASSPQQGVFGKLFF
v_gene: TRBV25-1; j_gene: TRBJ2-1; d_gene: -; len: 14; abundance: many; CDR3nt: TGTGCCAGCCTGGCAGGGTCGACCTACAATGAGCAGTTCTTC; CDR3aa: CASLAGSTYNEQFF
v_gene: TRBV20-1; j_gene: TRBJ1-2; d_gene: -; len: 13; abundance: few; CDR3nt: TGCAGTGCCCCCCCCAGCCACCGGGGTGGCTACACCTTC; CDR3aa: CSAPPSHRGGYTF
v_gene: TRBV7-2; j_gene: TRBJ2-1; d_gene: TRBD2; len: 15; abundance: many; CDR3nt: TGTGCCAGCAGCTTAGGCTGGGGGGGGTACAATGAGCAGTTCTTC; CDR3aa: CASSLGWGGYNEQFF
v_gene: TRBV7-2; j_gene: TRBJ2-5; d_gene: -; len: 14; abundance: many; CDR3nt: TGTGCCAGCAGGACCCTCGGAGGGCGAGAGACCCAGTACTTC; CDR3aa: CASRTLGGRETQYF
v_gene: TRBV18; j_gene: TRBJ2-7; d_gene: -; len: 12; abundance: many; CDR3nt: TGTGCCACCGGCCCCAGGGCAGGCGAGCAGTACTTC; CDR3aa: CATGPRAGEQYF
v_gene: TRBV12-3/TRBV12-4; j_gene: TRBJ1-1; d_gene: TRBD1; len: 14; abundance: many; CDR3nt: TGTGCCAGCAGTCCGACAGGGGATGTCACTGAAGCTTTCTTT; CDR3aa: CASSPTGDVTEAFF
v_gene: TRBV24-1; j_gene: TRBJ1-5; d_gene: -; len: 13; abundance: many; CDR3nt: TGTGCCACCAGTGAGATAGGGGTTCAGCCCCAGCATTTT; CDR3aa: CATSEIGVQPQHF
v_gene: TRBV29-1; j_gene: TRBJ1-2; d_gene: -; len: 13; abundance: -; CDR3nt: TGCAGCGTTGAACGGAATGCTAACTATGGCTACACCTTC; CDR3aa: CSVERNANYGYTF
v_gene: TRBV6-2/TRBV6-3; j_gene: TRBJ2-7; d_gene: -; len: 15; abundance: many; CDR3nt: TGTGCCAGCAGCCCCATAGGTAGCGGTTCCTACGAGCAGTACTTC; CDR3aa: CASSPIGSGSYEQYF
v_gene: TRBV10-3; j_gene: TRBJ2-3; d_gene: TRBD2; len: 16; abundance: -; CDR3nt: TGTGCCATTAAGTCGGCTAGCGGGGGGGCCGCAGATACGCAGTATTTT; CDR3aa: CAIKSASGGAADTQYF
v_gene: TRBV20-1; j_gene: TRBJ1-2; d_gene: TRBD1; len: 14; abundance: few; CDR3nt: TGCAGTGCGCCCCGACAGGGATCCATCTATGGCTACACCTTC; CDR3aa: CSAPRQGSIYGYTF
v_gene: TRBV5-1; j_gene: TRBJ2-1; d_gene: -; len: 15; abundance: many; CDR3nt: TGCGCCAGCAGCTTGAGGCAGGGGGGAAACAATGAGCAGTTCTTC; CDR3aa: CASSLRQGGNNEQFF
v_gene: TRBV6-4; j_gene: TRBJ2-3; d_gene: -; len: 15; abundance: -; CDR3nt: TGTGCCAGCTGTAAGGGGGTGTCGAGCACAGATACGCAGTATTTT; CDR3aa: CASCKGVSSTDTQYF
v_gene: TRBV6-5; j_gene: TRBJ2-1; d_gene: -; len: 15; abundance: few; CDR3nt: TGTGCCAGCACGAGAGGGAATTCCCTATACAATGAGCAGTTCTTC; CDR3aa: CASTRGNSLYNEQFF
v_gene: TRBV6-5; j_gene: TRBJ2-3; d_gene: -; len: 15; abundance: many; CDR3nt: TGTGCCAGCAGACCCACAGGCCCCTCACGGGGAACGCAGTATTTT; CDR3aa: CASRPTGPSRGTQYF
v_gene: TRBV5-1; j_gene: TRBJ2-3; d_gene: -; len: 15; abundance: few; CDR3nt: TGCGCCAGCAGGGTACAAAACAACCCCACAGATACGCGGTATTTT; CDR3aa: CASRVQNNPTDTRYF
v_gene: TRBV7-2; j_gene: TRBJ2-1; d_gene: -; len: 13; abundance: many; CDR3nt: TGTGCCAGCAGTCGAGGGGGGGTCTATGAGCAGTTCTTC; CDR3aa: CASSRGGVYEQFF
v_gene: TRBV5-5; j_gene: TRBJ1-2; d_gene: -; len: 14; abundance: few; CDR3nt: TGTGCCAGCAGCTCCCATGGCGGAAACTATGGCTACACCTTC; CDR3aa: CASSSHGGNYGYTF
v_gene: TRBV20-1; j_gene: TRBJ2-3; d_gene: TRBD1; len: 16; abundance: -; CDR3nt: TGCAGTGCCACAGCAATACAGGGGTGGGACACAGATACGCAGTATTTT; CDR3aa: CSATAIQGWDTDTQYF
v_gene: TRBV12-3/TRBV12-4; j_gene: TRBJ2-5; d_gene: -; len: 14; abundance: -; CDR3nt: TGTGCCAGCAAGAAGGAAGACAGGCGAGGGACCCAGTACTTC; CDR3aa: CASKKEDRRGTQYF
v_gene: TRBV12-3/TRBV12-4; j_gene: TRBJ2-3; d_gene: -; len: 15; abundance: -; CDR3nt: TGTGCCACCTCCCCAAGGAAGGCGAGAGCAGATGTGGAATATTTT; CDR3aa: CATSPRKARADVEYF
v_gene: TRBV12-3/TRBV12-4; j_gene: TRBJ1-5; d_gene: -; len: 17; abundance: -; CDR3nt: TGTGCCAGCAGTTTACTACAGGGAGGGTTAGCTGGTCAGCCCCAGCATTTT; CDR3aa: CASSLLQGGLAGQPQHF
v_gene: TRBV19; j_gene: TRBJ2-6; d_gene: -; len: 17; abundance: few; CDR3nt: TGTGCCAGTAGCAATGGGATCGACGTATCTGGGGCCAACGTCCTGACTTTC; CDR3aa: CASSNGIDVSGANVLTF
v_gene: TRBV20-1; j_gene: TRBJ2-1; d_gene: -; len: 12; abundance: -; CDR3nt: TGCAGTGCTAAGGGGGGCGGGGTCGAGCAGTTCTTC; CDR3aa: CSAKGGGVEQFF